The 13 T cell receptor beta chains below all came from one sample that was sequenced in a study of T cell repertoires in ileal Crohn's disease. Here immunoSEQ multiplex PCR was the method, and the copy in TCRdb shows in-frame clones only, minus some. This table holds some 4,500 clones, almost 80% found once. What was sequenced was ileal tissue. The source of these receptors is an adult with Crohn's disease.

In DNA form, the CDR3 reads TGTGCCAGTAGTGGGGGGGCGGTGGGTCAGCCCCAGCATTTT. It yields the protein CASSGGAVGQPQHF. V gene TRBV19 combines with J gene TRBJ1-5; D perhaps matches TRBD1 (6 bases). The CDR3 is 14 residues long. Germline V gene sequence: CDR1 LNHDA, CDR2 SQIVND (reference sequence). Deletions cut 5 bases from V and 6 bases from J, with 14 bases between. The variable domain in full, with the rest retrieved from reference TRBV19 and TRBJ1-5, is DGGITQSPKYLFRKEGQNVTLSCEQNLNHDAMYWYRQDPGQGLRLIYYSQIVNDFQKGDIAEGYSVSREKKESFPLTVTSAQKNPTAFYLCASSGGAVGQPQHFGDGTRLSIL.

The chain combines TRBV6-1 with TRBJ1-2; D remains unclear. Trimming removed 7 bases at V and 4 bases at J, with 16 bases between. The germline CDR1 and CDR2 sequences are MNHNS and SASEGT. There are 14 residues in the CDR3. The CDR3 DNA reads TGTGCCAGCACCAATAAACAGAATTTCTATGGCTACACCTTC. The encoded protein is CASTNKQNFYGYTF.

V is TRBV5-4 and J is TRBJ2-7; 9 bases fit TRBD2. Germline-derived CDR1 and CDR2 are SGHNT and YYREEE (reference sequence). The CDR3 sequence is 12 residues long. Losses at the gene ends were 4 bases for V and 7 bases for J; bases not matched to a gene: 3. CDR3 loop: CASSPRGGEQYF. CDR3 in DNA: TGTGCCAGCAGCCCGCGGGGGGGGGAGCAGTACTTC. Full variable domain (outside the CDR3, taken from reference TRBV5-4 and TRBJ2-7): ETGVTQSPTHLIKTRGQQVTLRCSSQSGHNTVSWYQQALGQGPQFIFQYYREEENGRGNFPPRFSGLQFPNYSSELNVNALELDDSALYLCASSPRGGEQYFGPGTRLTVT.

The gene calls are TRBV7-6 and TRBJ2-1; TRBD1 is a possible D gene (6 bases). V lost 5 bases, J lost 0 bases, and 14 bases lay in between. Germline V lookup: CDR1 SGHVS, CDR2 FNYEAQ. The length of the CDR3 is 16 residues. The CDR3, as DNA: TGTGCCAGCAGCCTGCCCGGGACACACTCCTACAATGAGCAGTTCTTC. Its translation: CASSLPGTHSYNEQFF.

The V and J genes are TRBV10-3 and TRBJ1-4, with 10 bases identical to TRBD1. Per the germline V gene, CDR1 is ENHRY and CDR2 is SYGVKD. The length of the CDR3 is 17 residues. V lost 0 bases and J lost 8; bases outside the gene matches: 9. In DNA, the CDR3 is TGTGCCATCAGTGAGTCACCGACCGGGACAGGGGTAGAAAAACTGTTTTTT. Its protein is CAISESPTGTGVEKLFF.

The chain is built from TRBV7-2 and TRBJ1-5; D remains ambiguous. The length of the CDR3 is 14 residues. V was trimmed by 1 base and J by 9 bases, leaving 13 bases between them. Germline V lookup: CDR1 SGHTA, CDR2 FQGNSA. CDR3 coding DNA: TGTGCCAGCAGCTTAGGGGCACCACTTTGGCCCCAGCATTTT. Translation: CASSLGAPLWPQHF.

This rearrangement joins TRBV12-5 to TRBJ1-1; the D gene is possibly TRBD1 (5 bases). V was trimmed by 7 bases and J by 1 base, leaving 10 bases between them. There are 13 residues in the CDR3. Germline CDR1 is LGHNT and CDR2 is FRNRAP. CDR3 residues: CASAWDSNTEAFF. The CDR3 DNA sequence: TGTGCTAGTGCCTGGGACTCGAACACTGAAGCTTTCTTT. The full variable domain, completed using reference TRBV12-5 and TRBJ1-1, is DARVTQTPRHKVTEMGQEVTMRCQPILGHNTVFWYRQTMMQGLELLAYFRNRAPLDDSGMPKDRFSAEMPDATLATLKIQPSEPRDSAVYFCASAWDSNTEAFFGQGTRLTVV.

This chain uses TRBV15 with TRBJ1-5; TRBD1 matches at 7 bases. Trimming cost V 8 bases and J 6 bases; bases outside gene matches: 10. The CDR3 runs 14 residues. In germline, CDR1 is LNHNV, CDR2 YYDKDF (reference sequence). CDR3 nucleotide sequence: TGTGCCACCTCCTGGGGGTCAGGGGGTCAGCCCCAGCATTTT. Encoded protein: CATSWGSGGQPQHF.

V gene TRBV2 combines with J gene TRBJ2-7; D is perhaps TRBD2 (8 bases). Trimming cost V 4 bases and J 9 bases, with 16 bases left between them. This CDR3 is 13 amino acids long. The germline gives CDR1 SNHLY, CDR2 FYNNEI. The CDR3, as DNA: TGTGCCAGCAGTGGGTCGGGAGGGGGCGGGCAGTACTTC. Residues: CASSGSGGGGQYF. Combining the CDR3 with reference TRBV2 and TRBJ2-7 gives the whole variable domain EPEVTQTPSHQVTQMGQEVILRCVPISNHLYFYWYRQILGQKVEFLVSFYNNEISEKSEIFDDQFSVERPDGSNFTLKIRSTKLEDSAMYFCASSGSGGGGQYFGPGTRLTVT.

The chain has TRBV28 and TRBJ1-1; D possibly corresponds to TRBD1 (6 bases). Germline CDR1 is MDHEN and CDR2 is SYDVKM. This CDR3 has 14 amino acids. V was shortened by 10 bases and J by 4 bases, with 19 bases between the two germline ends. CDR3 sequence reads: CATLPGPRGTEAFF. The CDR3 nucleotides are TGTGCCACCCTACCGGGGCCCAGGGGCACTGAAGCTTTCTTT.

This chain links TRBV7-2 with TRBJ1-6, with TRBD1 matching 7 bases. Unmatched junction bases numbered 11, after V lost 6 bases and J lost 9 bases. In germline, CDR1 is SGHTA, CDR2 FQGNSA. The CDR3 totals 15 residues. CDR3 residues: CASRQDRAGVSPLHF. For the CDR3, the DNA is TGTGCCAGCAGACAAGACAGGGCAGGTGTTTCACCCCTCCACTTT.

This rearrangement joins TRBV30 to TRBJ1-1; D uncertain. Germline CDR1 and CDR2: GTSNPN and SVGIG (reference sequence). V was cut by 0 bases and J by 0 bases, with 5 bases left in between. This CDR3 spans 13 amino acids. CDR3 amino acids: CAWSVALNTEAFF. The CDR3 DNA follows: TGTGCCTGGAGTGTAGCTTTGAACACTGAAGCTTTCTTT.

The chain links TRBV28 to TRBJ2-5, with TRBD1 matching 7 bases. The DNA end is more similar to TRBJ2-7, so the J call may be wrong. CDR1 and CDR2 from the germline V gene are MDHEN and SYDVKM. This CDR3 region has 19 residues. The CDR3 sequence is CASSLSITWDRVSSYEQYF. The CDR3, as DNA: TGTGCCAGCAGTTTATCTATTACTTGGGACAGAGTTTCCTCCTACGAGCAGTACTTC.